Below are 23 T cell receptor beta chains sequenced from a single sample in a study of shared clonotypes between healthy human individuals. Sequenced by immunoSEQ multiplex PCR; TCRdb stores in-frame clones only, minus some. The sample has fewer than 850,000 clones; less than 95% are singletons. Sample: memory CD8+ T cells from PBMCs. This sample's subset: CD45RO+ cells pooled with CCR7-negative TemRA cells. The receptors were gathered from a man between 18 and 35 years old in good health. Some clones in this sample may be carry-over from other donors' samples.

The chain couples TRBV4-2 to TRBJ1-1, with D possibly matching TRBD1 (6 bases). Trimming removed 3 bases at V and 0 bases at J, with 17 bases between. The CDR3 totals 17 residues. Germline V lookup: CDR1 LGHNA, CDR2 YNFKEQ. The CDR3 DNA is TGTGCCAGCAGCCATCAAGGGGAGGGGGAGTTGAACACTGAAGCTTTCTTT. Encoded protein: CASSHQGEGELNTEAFF.

The chain couples TRBV27 to TRBJ2-3; 12 bases map to TRBD2. V dropped 2 bases and J dropped 6; count of bases not matched to a gene: 9. CDR1 is MNHEY and CDR2 is SMNVEV in the germline V gene (reference sequence). The CDR3 runs to 17 residues. Here the CDR3 DNA reads TGTGCCAGCAGTTTACGTCTAGCGGGAGGGCGAGTGGATACGCAGTATTTT. Its translation is CASSLRLAGGRVDTQYF.

This rearrangement joins TRBV28 to TRBJ1-4; 8 bases align to TRBD1. In germline, CDR1 is MDHEN, CDR2 SYDVKM. There are 14 residues in the CDR3. V was pared by 6 bases and J by 5 bases, with 5 bases of the junction left unmatched. The CDR3 bases are TGTGCCAGCAGCCAATACAGGGGGAATGAAAAACTGTTTTTT. Amino acids: CASSQYRGNEKLFF.

The rearrangement links TRBV4-2 to TRBJ2-1; perhaps TRBD2 as D (5 bases). The CDR3 runs to 18 residues. The V gene's germline CDR1 is LGHNA and CDR2 YNFKEQ. Trimming took off 0 bases at V and 3 bases at J, with 18 bases between the two ends. The DNA for the CDR3 is TGTGCCAGCAGCCAAGATGAAACAGCCGCCGAGGGCTACAATGAGCAGTTCTTC. It translates to CASSQDETAAEGYNEQFF.

The rearrangement uses TRBV19 and TRBJ2-3; 8 bases fit TRBD2. The V segment lost 4 bases and the J segment 5 bases; nucleotides outside the gene matches: 8. The CDR3 has 15 amino acids. Germline values: CDR1 LNHDA, CDR2 SQIVND (reference sequence). The CDR3 sequence is CASSTRGARGDTQYF. The CDR3 DNA reads as TGTGCCAGTAGTACGCGGGGGGCCCGCGGAGATACGCAGTATTTT.

The CDR3 nucleotides read TGTGCCAGCAGCGGTACAGGGGGCCTCAACACCGGGGAGCTGTTTTTT. It specifies CASSGTGGLNTGELFF. The genes are TRBV5-4 and TRBJ2-2; 9 positions agree with TRBD1. The CDR3 is 16 residues long. Germline V gene lookup returns CDR1 SGHNT and CDR2 YYREEE (reference sequence). V shed 4 bases and J 2 bases; nucleotides not matched to a gene: 6.

V and J are TRBV4-1 and TRBJ2-7, with unresolved D. V was pared by 9 bases and J by 2 bases, with 14 bases between. Germline V gives CDR1 MGHRA, CDR2 YSYEKL. This CDR3 contains 13 residues. The CDR3 nucleotides read TGCGCCAGTCGATCCAGTATTACCTACGAGCAGTACTTC. It codes for CASRSSITYEQYF.

V usage is TRBV9 and J usage is TRBJ1-2; D is unresolved. Germline CDR1 SGDLS, CDR2 YYNGEE. V dropped 4 bases and J dropped 4 bases, with 8 bases sitting between them. The CDR3 covers 12 residues. In DNA form, the CDR3 reads TGTGCCAGCAGCCCACCTCCCTATGGCTACACCTTC. Translated: CASSPPPYGYTF.

The V call is TRBV6-6, the J call TRBJ1-2; D is perhaps TRBD1 (6 bases). Germline V gene data show CDR1 as MNHNY and CDR2 as SVGAGI (reference sequence). V lost 7 bases, J lost 4 bases, and 16 bases lay in between. The CDR3 is 14 amino acids. The CDR3 DNA is TGTGCCAGCAACTCCCGACAGGACACCTATGGCTACACCTTC. This codes for CASNSRQDTYGYTF.

The DNA for the CDR3 is TGTGCCAGCAGAGACCCGAGGGTCAGCTCTGGAAACACCATATATTTT. Protein sequence: CASRDPRVSSGNTIYF. The J gene is TRBJ1-3, the V gene TRBV2, with D unresolved. V dropped 6 bases and J dropped 0 bases, with 15 bases sitting between them. The CDR3 has 16 amino acids. From germline, CDR1 is SNHLY and CDR2 FYNNEI.

This clone was picked up many times. V gene TRBV28 combines with J gene TRBJ2-3; 9 nucleotides agree with TRBD2. CDR1 is MDHEN, CDR2 SYDVKM, per germline. The V and J ends lost 4 bases and 5 bases, in that order; junction bases with no gene match: 7. This CDR3 region has 15 residues. CDR3 nucleotide sequence: TGTGCCAGCAGTTCAAGGCGGGAGGGCCGAGATACGCAGTATTTT. It codes for CASSSRREGRDTQYF. The entire variable domain, with the rest obtained from reference TRBV28 and TRBJ2-3, is as follows: DVKVTQSSRYLVKRTGEKVFLECVQDMDHENMFWYRQDPGLGLRLIYFSYDVKMKEKGDIPEGYSVSREKKERFSLILESASTNQTSMYLCASSSRREGRDTQYFGPGTRLTVL.

The rearrangement uses TRBV27 and TRBJ1-5; D is possibly TRBD1 (6 bases). Germline V gene sequence: CDR1 MNHEY, CDR2 SMNVEV (reference sequence). This CDR3 contains 13 residues. The V end was cut by 5 bases, the J end by 5 bases, with 10 bases between. In DNA, the CDR3 is TGTGCCAGCAGTCCAGGGGTCCATCAGCCCCAGCATTTT. Translated: CASSPGVHQPQHF.

In this sample, this clone is medium-sized (0.01 to 0.1%). The chain couples TRBV9 to TRBJ2-7; D might be TRBD1 (6 bases). The V end was cut by 0 bases, the J end by 2 bases, with 12 bases between. The germline gives CDR1 SGDLS, CDR2 YYNGEE. The CDR3 length is 15 residues. CDR3 sequence (DNA): TGTGCCAGCAGCGTAGGTGGGGGCTTCACCTACGAGCAGTACTTC. This gives the protein CASSVGGGFTYEQYF.

The chain has TRBV9 and TRBJ1-2, with 9 bases fitting TRBD1. CDR1 is SGDLS, CDR2 YYNGEE, per germline. After removal of 3 bases from V and 8 bases from J, the junction contained 8 bases not matched to a gene. The CDR3 length is 14 residues. In DNA, the CDR3 is TGTGCCAGCAGCGCCGGACAGGGGCTATACGGCTACACCTTC. Translation: CASSAGQGLYGYTF.

The rearrangement uses TRBV28 and TRBJ1-2; TRBD1 agrees at 7 bases. V was clipped by 6 bases and J by 3 bases; unmatched bases: 19. Germline CDR1 and CDR2: MDHEN and SYDVKM. The CDR3 consists of 18 residues. The CDR3 reads CASRQKRDRWITDYGYTF. In DNA, the CDR3 is TGTGCCAGCAGACAAAAAAGGGACAGATGGATCACGGACTATGGCTACACCTTC.

The chain joins TRBV9 to TRBJ2-1, with TRBD2 identical over 11 bases. Trimming cost V 5 bases and J 5 bases; bases outside gene matches: 9. Germline V lookup: CDR1 SGDLS, CDR2 YYNGEE. The CDR3 consists of 16 residues. This chain's CDR3 is CASRGTSGLKDNEQFF. DNA of the CDR3: TGTGCCAGCAGGGGGACTAGCGGATTAAAGGACAATGAGCAGTTCTTC.

The chain has TRBV5-1 and TRBJ2-2; TRBD2 agrees at 8 bases. V trimming: 5 bases; J trimming: 4 bases; junction bases outside the gene matches: 13. This CDR3 contains 17 residues. Germline CDR1 SGHRS, CDR2 YFSETQ. CDR3 DNA sequence: TGCGCCAGCAGTCCGCGATTAGCGGGGCGGAGCACCGGGGAGCTGTTTTTT. Translating gives CASSPRLAGRSTGELFF. The full variable domain, in which reference TRBV5-1 and TRBJ2-2 provide the parts outside the CDR3, is KAGVTQTPRYLIKTRGQQVTLSCSPISGHRSVSWYQQTPGQGLQFLFEYFSETQRNKGNFPGRFSGRQFSNSRSEMNVSTLELGDSALYLCASSPRLAGRSTGELFFGEGSRLTVL.

This clone was counted once. The chain combines TRBV4-1 with TRBJ1-1; D remains ambiguous. Germline CDR1 reads MGHRA; CDR2 reads YSYEKL. The CDR3 runs 14 residues. Trimming shortened V by 1 base and J by 0 bases, and 6 bases separated the two germline ends. The CDR3 DNA reads as TGCGCCAGCAGCCAAGCCGGCTTGAACACTGAAGCTTTCTTT. Its translation: CASSQAGLNTEAFF.

The V gene is TRBV6-6, the J gene TRBJ2-1, with TRBD1 matching over 8 bases. V shed 6 bases, J shed 2 bases, and the junction held 6 bases outside the gene matches. This CDR3 has 15 residues. Germline V gene lookup returns CDR1 MNHNY and CDR2 SVGAGI (reference sequence). CDR3 protein: CASSLGGQAYNEQFF. The CDR3 bases are TGTGCCAGCAGCCTTGGGGGACAGGCCTACAATGAGCAGTTCTTC.

The rearrangement uses TRBV11-2 and TRBJ2-7, with a possible D match to TRBD1 (6 bases). Trimming cost V 1 base and J 3 bases, with 10 bases left between them. CDR1 SGHAT and CDR2 FQNNGV come from the germline V gene. This CDR3 has 14 amino acids. In nucleotides, the CDR3 is TGTGCCAGCAGCTTAGCACAGGGTTTCTACGAGCAGTACTTC. It specifies CASSLAQGFYEQYF.

The V gene is TRBV6-6, the J gene TRBJ2-7; 8 bases match TRBD2. Trimming at V came to 1 base and at J to 2 bases, leaving 4 bases not matched to a gene. CDR3 length equals 15 residues. Germline lookup yields CDR1 MNHNY and CDR2 SVGAGI (reference sequence). DNA for the CDR3: TGTGCCAGCAGTTACTTTAGCGGGACGGCCTACGAGCAGTACTTC. Its translation: CASSYFSGTAYEQYF.

The chain combines TRBV7-9 with TRBJ1-2, with D uncertain. Trimming removed 1 base from V and 4 bases from J, with 10 bases in between. Germline V CDR1 and CDR2: SEHNR, FQNEAQ (reference sequence). The CDR3 is 14 residues long. The DNA for the CDR3 is TGTGCCAGCAGCTTAGAAACAGATCTCTATGGCTACACCTTC. Translating it yields CASSLETDLYGYTF.

Only one count was recorded for this clone. This chain uses TRBV27 with TRBJ1-2; D gene ambiguous. Looked up from germline, CDR1 is MNHEY and CDR2 is SMNVEV (reference sequence). V was clipped by 0 bases and J by 4 bases, with 12 bases between them. CDR3 length: 15 amino acids. The CDR3 protein is CASSLSLAGIYGYTF. The CDR3 DNA is TGTGCCAGCAGTTTATCGTTAGCAGGAATCTATGGCTACACCTTC.